This T cell receptor beta chain was documented in a study of T cells in Graves' hyperthyroidism and ophthalmopathy. Using RNA transcripts as the source, TCR beta CDR3 regions were amplified. HTBI primers drove first-round RT-PCR of the TCR CDR3. TCRdb reprocessed the multiplex PCR reads with MiXCR, giving one entry per CDR3 protein. In the table there are over 250,000 distinct CDR3 sequences, around 25% of which are singletons. V lost 2 bases and J lost 5, with 12 bases in between. The length of the CDR3 is 13 residues. Germline CDR1 and CDR2: SQVTM and ANQGSEA. What was sequenced was blood. This chain joins TRBV29-1 and TRBJ1-1; the D is unclear. The sequence derives from a man in his forties with Graves' hyperthyroidism that later progressed to Graves' ophthalmopathy. DNA for the CDR3: TGCAGCGTTGAATGGGGTTTATGGACTGAAGCTTTCTTT. Its translation is CSVEWGLWTEAFF. The full variable domain, its missing parts supplied by reference TRBV29-1 and TRBJ1-1, is SAVISQKPSRDICQRGTSLTIQCQVDSQVTMMFWYRQQPGQSLTLIATANQGSEATYESGFVIDKFPISRPNLTFSTLTVSNMSPEDSSIYLCSVEWGLWTEAFFGQGTRLTVV.